These 19 T cell receptor beta chains were sequenced from one sample in a study of CD8+CD57+ T cells in acquired aplastic anemia. Genomic DNA constituted the template upon which TCR beta VDJ and CDR3 profiling was performed. From the reads, TCRdb called clonotypes with MiXCR, one entry per CDR3 protein. The profile covers 200,000 to 250,000 distinct CDR3 sequences, with roughly half appearing a single time and 7.8% taken by the ten largest. All sequencing subjects had displayed CD8+CD57+ cell expansion on flow cytometry. The sample was sorted CD4+, CD8+, or CD8+CD57+ T cells (not recorded which) from PBMCs. The receptors stem from a human donor with aplastic anemia.

There are many counts of this clonotype. The genes are TRBV7-9 and TRBJ1-5; TRBD1 might be the D (5 bases). Trimming cost V 1 base and J 6 bases, with 10 bases left between them. Per germline, CDR1 SEHNR and CDR2 FQNEAQ (reference sequence). The CDR3 has 14 amino acids. The CDR3 DNA follows: TGTGCCAGCAGCTTAGTAGGGGTGGGTCAGCCCCAGCATTTT. This encodes CASSLVGVGQPQHF.

The J gene is TRBJ1-4, the V gene TRBV7-8, with 7 bases that match TRBD1. After removal of 8 bases from V and 7 bases from J, the junction contained 16 bases not matched to a gene. The CDR3 length is 16 residues. The germline gives CDR1 SGHVS, CDR2 FQNEAQ. The CDR3, as DNA: TGTGCCAGCGCCGGGACAGATCCTCCGAGAGGTGAAAAACTGTTTTTT. It translates to CASAGTDPPRGEKLFF.

This clonotype was seen repeatedly, ten times or more. The chain links TRBV6-5 to TRBJ1-5, with 7 bases fitting TRBD1. Trimming removed 6 bases from V and 4 bases from J; junction bases left unmatched: 6. Germline CDR1 MNHEY, CDR2 SVGAGI. This CDR3 contains 14 residues. CDR3 sequence (DNA): TGTGCCAGCAGCAAGGGACAGCGTAATCAGCCCCAGCATTTT. Translation gives CASSKGQRNQPQHF.

This chain uses TRBV20-1 with TRBJ1-2; 7 nucleotides agree with TRBD1. This CDR3 contains 14 residues. Germline V gene lookup returns CDR1 DFQATT and CDR2 SNEGSKA (reference sequence). CDR3 region: CSTLSGTANYGYTF. The CDR3, as DNA: TGCAGCACCCTATCCGGGACAGCCAACTATGGCTACACCTTC.

The chain recombines TRBV10-3 with TRBJ1-1; the D gene is possibly TRBD1 (5 bases). With 3 bases removed from V and 6 bases from J, the gap between germline ends came to 14 bases. The CDR3 is 14 residues long. The germline V gene has CDR1 ENHRY and CDR2 SYGVKD. This CDR3 is CAISDWGSGAEAFF. The CDR3, as DNA: TGTGCCATCAGTGATTGGGGGTCGGGCGCTGAAGCTTTCTTT.

The chain combines TRBV7-9 with TRBJ2-7; D is possibly TRBD2 (6 bases). The germline V and J ends were trimmed by 5 bases and 2 bases, with 22 bases remaining between them. CDR1 and CDR2 (germline): SEHNR, FQNEAQ (reference sequence). The CDR3 spans 17 residues. Here the CDR3 DNA reads TGTGCCAGCAGCCAAGAAGTTGTTGGGCGGGGAACCTACGAGCAGTACTTC. Encoded protein: CASSQEVVGRGTYEQYF.

CDR3 amino acids: CSASPQSGVTQYF. DNA of the CDR3: TGCAGTGCTAGTCCCCAGAGCGGGGTTACGCAGTATTTT. The V and J genes are TRBV20-1 and TRBJ2-3; TRBD2 matches at 7 bases. With V trimmed by 3 bases and J by 8 bases, 8 bases remained unmatched. The CDR3 is 13 residues long. From germline, CDR1 is DFQATT and CDR2 SNEGSKA (reference sequence).

The genes are TRBV5-1 and TRBJ2-7; maybe TRBD2 (6 bases). Germline-derived CDR1 and CDR2 are SGHRS and YFSETQ. The CDR3 has 13 residues. The CDR3 sequence is CPRERGGRHEQYF. The DNA for the CDR3 is TGCCCCCGGGAGAGGGGAGGAAGGCACGAGCAGTACTTC.

Notes on this clonotype: The CDR3 end shows no conserved phenylalanine or tryptophan, and so a read error is likely. This rearrangement joins TRBV7-8 to TRBJ2-1, with 9 bases lining up with TRBD2. The CDR3 loop spans 14 amino acids. Germline-derived CDR1 and CDR2 are SGHVS and FQNEAQ. Germline trimming cut 7 bases from V and 5 bases from J; bases unmatched to any gene: 6. In DNA form, the CDR3 reads TGTGCCAGCACCCGGGGACTAGCCCACAATGAGCAGTTCTCC. It specifies CASTRGLAHNEQFS.

Comments on this clonotype: This sequence may be a read error, since a much larger clone differs from it by one base. The gene calls are TRBV10-1 and TRBJ2-7, with TRBD1 identical over 7 bases. Germline V CDR1 and CDR2: WNHNN, SYGVQD (reference sequence). V gave up 6 bases and J gave up 3 bases; unmatched junction bases: 14. The CDR3 totals 16 residues. CDR3 sequence reads: CASSQGYPGQIYEQYF. As DNA, the CDR3 is TGCGCCAGCAGCCAAGGCTATCCGGGACAGATCTACGAGCAGTACTTC.

The chain couples TRBV20-1 to TRBJ1-1; TRBD1 matches at 10 bases. V lost 3 bases and J lost 5; bases outside the gene matches: 3. Per germline, CDR1 DFQATT and CDR2 SNEGSKA (reference sequence). CDR3 size: 13 residues. In DNA form, the CDR3 reads TGCAGTGCTAGGGGGACAGGGGTTACTGAAGCTTTCTTT. It codes for CSARGTGVTEAFF.

This chain's CDR3 is CASGGDGMLFPQHF. The DNA for the CDR3 is TGTGCCTCCGGAGGGGACGGGATGCTTTTTCCCCAGCATTTT. The chain is built from TRBV30 and TRBJ1-5; D might be TRBD1 (5 bases). CDR3 size: 14 residues. CDR1 and CDR2 (germline): GTSNPN, SVGIG (reference sequence). V was trimmed by 7 bases and J by 10 bases, leaving 23 bases between them.

The chain combines TRBV29-1 with TRBJ1-1; D gene uncertain. Per the germline V gene, CDR1 is SQVTM and CDR2 is ANQGSEA. Trimming shortened V by 3 bases and J by 1 base, and 12 bases separated the two germline ends. CDR3 size: 14 residues. The CDR3 DNA reads as TGCAGCGTTGATCGGTCTGGGCAGAACACTGAAGCTTTCTTT. Its protein is CSVDRSGQNTEAFF.

Turning to this clonotype: With a much larger clone just one base away, this may be a read error. This sequence joins TRBV6-6 and TRBJ2-3; D remains ambiguous. Trimming stripped 5 bases from V and 0 bases from J, with 9 bases between. Germline V lookup: CDR1 MNHNY, CDR2 SVGAGI (reference sequence). The CDR3 has 14 residues. DNA of the CDR3: TGTGCCAGCAGTAGCATAACTAGCACAGATACGCAGTATTTT. Protein: CASSSITSTDTQYF.

The sample holds many counts of this clonotype. The rearrangement uses TRBV6-5 and TRBJ2-3; TRBD2 matches at 7 bases. V gave up 0 bases and J gave up 7 bases; unmatched junction bases: 1. Germline V gives CDR1 MNHEY, CDR2 SVGAGI. The CDR3 contains 13 residues. CDR3 in amino acids: CASSYSGGYTQYF. CDR3 DNA: TGTGCCAGCAGTTACTCCGGGGGGTATACGCAGTATTTT.

A remark on this clonotype: Just one base apart from a much larger clone, this may be a read error. V is TRBV13 and J is TRBJ2-7; 8 nucleotides align to TRBD1. Losses at the gene ends were 0 bases for V and 9 bases for J; bases not matched to a gene: 10. Germline assignment: CDR1 PRHDT and CDR2 FYEKMQ (reference sequence). This CDR3 comprises 15 residues. CDR3 amino acids: CASSLGVDRVHGQYF. CDR3 nucleotide sequence: TGTGCCAGCAGCTTAGGGGTGGACAGGGTCCACGGGCAGTACTTC.

Note on this clonotype: A read error may explain this, as a much larger clone is one base away. The rearrangement joins TRBV28 to TRBJ1-6; D is possibly TRBD1 (5 bases). The CDR3 totals 15 residues. In germline, CDR1 is MDHEN, CDR2 SYDVKM. V was pared by 4 bases and J by 8 bases, with 15 bases between. The CDR3 loop reads CASSSQVIYDSPLHF. DNA of the CDR3: TGTGCCAGCAGTTCACAGGTCATTTATGATTCACCCCTCCACTTT.

The rearrangement links TRBV7-2 to TRBJ2-5; the D gene is possibly TRBD2 (5 bases). Germline loops: CDR1 SGHTA, CDR2 FQGNSA. The CDR3 spans 13 residues. Trimming took 6 bases from V and 0 from J, leaving 8 bases between them. The CDR3, as DNA: TGTGCCAGCAGTCGGGGAGACCAAGAGACCCAGTACTTC. This encodes CASSRGDQETQYF.

The chain combines TRBV5-4 with TRBJ2-7, with TRBD1 identical over 10 bases. The CDR3 sequence is 15 residues long. Germline V gives CDR1 SGHNT, CDR2 YYREEE (reference sequence). J lost 4 bases, V lost 2 bases, and 6 bases had no gene match. CDR3 coding DNA: TGTGCCAGCAGCTTAGAGGGGGACAGGGGATACGAGCAGTACTTC. Its translation is CASSLEGDRGYEQYF.